These T cell receptor beta chains were read from a single sample in a study of neurological immune-mediated disorders. TCRdb used MiXCR to reprocess the 5' RACE reads, holding one entry per CDR3 protein. The sample includes about 62,000 distinct CDR3 sequences, about 3.5% seen only once; the top ten take roughly 2%. Specimen: PBMCs. The receptors shown here come from a woman aged 50 to 60 with multiple sclerosis. The conserved cysteine and the conserved F or W are not part of the CDR3 here.

V gene,J gene,CDR3 protein
TRBV11-2,TRBJ2-7,ASSLSRPPYEQY
TRBV7-9,TRBJ1-1,ASSLTGPGAF
TRBV5-1,TRBJ1-3,ASSLGQGNTIY
TRBV4-3,TRBJ1-2,ASSQATGSSYGYT
TRBV7-2,TRBJ1-1,ASSLYGGPTKENTEAF
TRBV5-1,TRBJ2-7,ASSPSTGWDGGQY
TRBV12-3/TRBV12-4,TRBJ1-2,ASSFSPGDGYT
TRBV9,TRBJ2-2,ASSPRRPGELF
TRBV20-1,TRBJ2-7,SALLAGREQY
TRBV6-4,TRBJ2-1,ATGKRENSEQF
TRBV10-3,TRBJ2-5,AIRGTDQSQETQY
TRBV2,TRBJ2-2,ASSVKAGGELF
TRBV20-1,TRBJ2-7,SASPGGYEQY
TRBV7-9,TRBJ2-4,ASSSRVTGTGSNIQY
TRBV29-1,TRBJ2-1,SVVGGTGSYNEQF
TRBV7-2,TRBJ2-5,ASSLEIRETQY
TRBV11-3,TRBJ2-1,ASSSTTGYPYNEQF
TRBV3-1,TRBJ2-5,ASSQAGETQY
TRBV7-9,TRBJ1-5,ASSLENQPQH
TRBV20-1,TRBJ2-1,SARVRGNNEQF
TRBV5-1,TRBJ2-5,ASSPGLGETQY
TRBV11-3,TRBJ2-7,ASSPYGRGSHEQY
TRBV12-3/TRBV12-4,TRBJ1-6,ASSLRNSPLH
TRBV7-9,TRBJ2-7,ASSPITRGTYEQY
TRBV7-2,TRBJ2-2,ASSLRTSGRSTGELF
TRBV12-3/TRBV12-4,TRBJ1-5,ASSLGGQGSQPQN
TRBV30,TRBJ2-2,AFTPYSGSYLSNTGELF
TRBV6-5,TRBJ2-1,ASTGTSGGYNEQF